The text below deals with one TCR beta chain. Antigen specificity is unknown. The data are from a study of cytomegalovirus exposure and HLA in healthy donors. General study results and limits: It was reported that TCR beta sequences correctly inferred the HLA-A and HLA-B alleles for most subjects. Segments of the TCR beta V type were, in most cases, productive about 87% or about 30% of the time in an earlier analysis.

The PCR made use of 60 Vbeta and 13 Jbeta primers. The table came from immunoSEQ multiplex PCR; TCRdb's copy has only in-frame clones and leaves some out. Among 95,000 to 150,000 clones listed, 80% were seen once. Trimming pared 11 bases from V and 4 bases from J, leaving 7 bases between. Germline V CDR1 and CDR2: SEHNR, FQNEAQ (reference sequence). This CDR3 is 10 amino acids long. The sequencing input was PBMCs. V gene TRBV7-9 combines with J gene TRBJ2-3; D not certain. The sequence was collected from a female donor in good health and CMV-seronegative. Here the CDR3 reads CAASSDTQYF. For the CDR3, the DNA is TGTGCCGCTAGTTCAGATACGCAGTATTTT. The full variable domain, completed using reference TRBV7-9 and TRBJ2-3, is DTGVSQNPRHKITKRGQNVTFRCDPISEHNRLYWYRQTLGQGPEFLTYFQNEAQLEKSRLLSDRFSAERPKGSFSTLEIQRTEQGDSAMYLCAASSDTQYFGPGTRLTVL.